Listed below are T cell receptor beta chains from one sample, sequenced in a study of human T cells and chemical hapten exposure. TCRdb re-called the RACE reads with MiXCR, one entry per CDR3 protein. The sample carries approximately 110,000 distinct CDR3 sequences, about 11% recorded once. The material was whole blood, obtained in connection with sensitization to the hapten diphenylcyclopropenone (DPC). The receptors were sampled from a woman in her forties with alopecia areata. Some clones in this sample may be carry-over from other donors' samples. CDR3s include the opening cysteine and the closing phenylalanine or tryptophan. The D gene is left open where the match is weak. Only part of the rows carry a size: once, few, many, or a class if the clone is expanded.

>NA|TRBV7-9|TRBD1|TRBJ1-1
CASRRGQAPLKAFF
TGTGCCAGCAGACGTGGACAGGCCCCCCTGAAAGCTTTCTTT
>few|TRBV12-3/TRBV12-4|NA|TRBJ2-1
CASSLPGPRREQFF
TGTGCCAGCAGTTTACCGGGACCCCGCCGGGAGCAGTTCTTC
>NA|TRBV27|TRBD1|TRBJ2-4
CASSLGTGAGRNIQYF
TGTGCCAGCAGTTTAGGGACAGGGGCGGGGAGAAACATTCAGTACTTC
>few|TRBV7-2|NA|TRBJ2-7
CASSLDSRGASPEDEQYF
TGTGCCAGCAGCTTAGATAGTCGGGGAGCAAGCCCGGAGGACGAGCAGTACTTC
>NA|TRBV30|NA|TRBJ2-2
CAWSVFWGADTGELFF
TGTGCCTGGAGTGTATTTTGGGGGGCGGACACCGGGGAGCTGTTTTTT
>many|TRBV6-5|NA|TRBJ2-4
CARGSPVIAKNIQYF
TGTGCCAGGGGTTCACCCGTTATAGCCAAAAACATTCAGTACTTC
>many|TRBV7-2|NA|TRBJ2-7
CASSLDHYEQYF
TGTGCCAGCAGCTTAGATCACTACGAGCAGTACTTC
>NA|TRBV7-8|TRBD2|TRBJ2-1
CASSLRVAGGPEQFF
TGTGCCAGCAGCTTAAGGGTAGCGGGGGGGCCTGAGCAGTTCTTC
>many|TRBV7-2|NA|TRBJ2-2
CASSLTGKNTGELFF
TGTGCCAGCAGCTTAACCGGGAAGAACACCGGGGAGCTGTTTTTT
>many|TRBV7-7|TRBD2|TRBJ2-3
CASSPGGPDTQYF
TGTGCTAGCAGCCCGGGAGGACCAGATACGCAGTATTTT
>many|TRBV12-5|TRBD1|TRBJ2-7
CASGLGQGASEQYF
TGTGCTAGTGGTTTGGGGCAGGGGGCGAGTGAGCAGTACTTC
>few|TRBV9|NA|TRBJ2-1
CASSTASTYNEQFF
TGTGCCAGCAGCACCGCTAGCACCTACAATGAGCAGTTCTTC
>few|TRBV6-1|TRBD2|TRBJ2-3
CATLAGGPDTQYF
TGTGCCACCCTAGCGGGAGGGCCAGATACGCAGTATTTT
>few|TRBV18|NA|TRBJ2-5
CASSPPRIAEQYQETQYF
TGTGCCAGCTCACCACCGAGGATCGCCGAGCAATACCAAGAGACCCAGTACTTC
>NA|TRBV27|TRBD1|TRBJ1-2
CASRYWTGGGYGYTF
TGTGCCAGTCGGTACTGGACAGGGGGTGGCTATGGCTACACCTTC
>NA|TRBV6-5|TRBD1|TRBJ2-7
CASRRTGRPGEQYF
TGTGCCAGCAGGAGGACAGGGCGTCCCGGCGAGCAGTACTTC
>many|TRBV4-3|NA|TRBJ2-7
CASSPAGSSYEQYF
TGCGCCAGCAGCCCCGCAGGAAGCTCCTACGAGCAGTACTTC
>NA|TRBV20-1|TRBD2|TRBJ2-5
CSATPTSGRTTQYF
TGCAGTGCTACCCCCACTAGCGGGAGAACGACCCAGTACTTC
>few|TRBV5-4|TRBD1|TRBJ1-4
CASRKTGGHNEKLFF
TGTGCCAGCAGAAAAACAGGGGGTCACAATGAAAAACTGTTTTTT
>NA|TRBV27|NA|TRBJ2-2
CASSFYMNTGELFF
TGTGCCAGCAGTTTTTACATGAACACCGGGGAGCTGTTTTTT
>NA|TRBV6-5|NA|TRBJ2-2
CASSPGYTGELFF
TGTGCCAGCAGTCCAGGGTACACCGGGGAGCTGTTTTTT
>few|TRBV5-4|TRBD1|TRBJ1-2
CASSPGGDYGYTF
TGTGCCAGCAGCCCAGGGGGCGACTATGGCTACACCTTC
>few|TRBV25-1|TRBD1|TRBJ2-5
CASSERTGSGETQYF
TGTGCCAGCAGTGAGAGGACAGGGAGCGGCGAGACCCAGTACTTC
>many|TRBV25-1|NA|TRBJ2-7
CASSEALEQYF
TGTGCCAGCAGTGAAGCCCTCGAGCAGTACTTC
>NA|TRBV19|NA|TRBJ1-4
CASSTRESNEKLFF
TGTGCCAGTAGTACCCGGGAATCTAATGAAAAACTGTTTTTT
>few|TRBV7-6|NA|TRBJ2-1
CASSFLDSSEQFF
TGTGCCAGCAGCTTCCTAGATTCGAGTGAGCAGTTCTTC
>many|TRBV7-2|NA|TRBJ2-1
CASTRDGFGEQFF
TGTGCCAGCACCCGGGATGGGTTCGGGGAGCAGTTCTTC
>few|TRBV27|TRBD1|TRBJ2-7
CASSSQGLKVYEQYF
TGTGCCAGCAGTTCACAGGGGTTAAAGGTTTACGAGCAGTACTTC
>NA|TRBV10-1|NA|TRBJ2-3
CASSTGGTDTQYF
TGCGCCAGCAGTACGGGGGGCACAGATACGCAGTATTTT
>NA|TRBV7-9|NA|TRBJ2-2
CASRRDLTGELFF
TGTGCCAGCCGACGGGACTTAACCGGGGAGCTGTTTTTT
>few|TRBV9|NA|TRBJ2-1
CASSVGLPDDEQFF
TGTGCCAGCAGCGTGGGGCTCCCCGACGATGAGCAGTTCTTC
>few|TRBV9|TRBD1|TRBJ1-3
CASSPGTGRPGNTIYF
TGTGCCAGCAGCCCCGGGACAGGGAGACCTGGAAACACCATATATTTT
>few|TRBV2|NA|TRBJ1-2
CASSEDRSYGYTF
TGTGCCAGCAGTGAAGACAGAAGCTATGGCTACACCTTC
>many|TRBV10-2|TRBD1|TRBJ1-2
CASSSTGKTGYTF
TGCGCCAGCAGCTCGACAGGGAAAACTGGCTACACCTTC
>many|TRBV14|NA|TRBJ2-1
CASSQEPWTDPEFF
TGTGCCAGCAGCCAAGAACCGTGGACCGACCCAGAGTTCTTC
>once|TRBV28|NA|TRBJ1-4
CASSPPGKANEKLFF
TGTGCCAGCAGTCCCCCCGGGAAAGCGAATGAAAAACTGTTTTTT
>NA|TRBV6-6|NA|TRBJ1-3
CASSYPDSSGNTIYF
TGTGCCAGCAGTTACCCAGACAGTTCTGGAAACACCATATATTTT
>NA|TRBV7-2|NA|TRBJ2-2
CASSPDRFTGELFF
TGTGCCAGCAGCCCCGACAGGTTCACCGGGGAGCTGTTTTTT
>few|TRBV9|NA|TRBJ2-1
CASSVVPTGRGYNEQFF
TGTGCCAGCAGCGTGGTCCCGACGGGGAGGGGGTACAATGAGCAGTTCTTC
>few|TRBV20-1|NA|TRBJ2-7
CSASDEQGREQYF
TGCAGTGCCTCAGACGAACAGGGCCGGGAGCAGTACTTC
>many|TRBV9|NA|TRBJ2-2
CASSVVAPPAGELFF
TGTGCCAGCAGCGTAGTTGCCCCACCCGCCGGGGAGCTGTTTTTT
>few|TRBV6-5|NA|TRBJ1-3
CASSYTGTGNTIYF
TGTGCCAGCAGCTACACAGGGACTGGAAACACCATATATTTT
>few|TRBV2|NA|TRBJ1-2
CASSGQVHGYTF
TGTGCCAGCAGTGGACAGGTCCATGGCTACACCTTC
>NA|TRBV4-3|TRBD2|TRBJ2-1
CASSHTSGGFNEQFF
TGCGCCAGCAGCCACACTAGCGGGGGGTTCAATGAGCAGTTCTTC
>NA|TRBV29-1|TRBD2|TRBJ2-1
CSVQLAGGLRNEQFF
TGCAGCGTCCAACTAGCGGGGGGGCTAAGGAATGAGCAGTTCTTC
>NA|TRBV6-2/TRBV6-3|NA|TRBJ1-1
CASSYAGGWGTEAIF
TGTGCCAGCAGTTATGCGGGGGGCTGGGGCACTGAAGCTATCTTT
>NA|TRBV12-3/TRBV12-4|NA|TRBJ2-7
CASSLGAGKRNEQYF
TGTGCCAGCAGTTTGGGGGCAGGGAAGAGGAACGAGCAGTACTTC
>few|TRBV6-1|NA|TRBJ2-7
CASSEAPATFYEQYF
TGTGCCAGCAGTGAAGCCCCGGCAACCTTCTACGAGCAGTACTTC
>few|TRBV7-9|TRBD2|TRBJ2-1
CASSPFGSGSSYNEQFF
TGTGCCAGCAGCCCGTTTGGAAGCGGGAGCTCCTACAATGAGCAGTTCTTC
>NA|TRBV12-3/TRBV12-4|TRBD2|TRBJ2-7
CASSSSGGSYEQYF
TGTGCCAGCAGTTCTAGCGGGGGGTCCTACGAGCAGTACTTC
>NA|TRBV9|TRBD2|TRBJ2-5
CASSVASGETQYF
TGTGCCAGCAGCGTAGCTAGCGGCGAGACCCAGTACTTC
>many|TRBV12-3/TRBV12-4|TRBD2|TRBJ2-7
CASSRTPLAAPYEQYF
TGTGCCAGCAGTCGAACACCGCTAGCGGCACCGTACGAGCAGTACTTC
>NA|TRBV11-2|NA|TRBJ2-2
CASSLGLTANTGELFF
TGTGCCAGCAGCTTGGGACTTACCGCGAACACCGGGGAGCTGTTTTTT
>NA|TRBV30|NA|TRBJ1-2
CAWSAGPYGYTF
TGTGCCTGGAGTGCGGGACCTTATGGCTACACCTTC
>NA|TRBV12-3/TRBV12-4|NA|TRBJ1-3
CASSPGTIGGNTIYF
TGTGCCAGCAGTCCGGGGACAATAGGCGGAAACACCATATATTTT
>many|TRBV7-8|TRBD1|TRBJ1-1
CASSLRQGPTEAFF
TGTGCCAGCAGCTTACGACAGGGCCCCACTGAAGCTTTCTTT